This T cell receptor beta chain was obtained from a study of monozygotic twins with cystic fibrosis. Study-wide results and limits: Co-twins had the most similar V usage for 13 of 16 pairs, J for 8.

Here immunoSEQ multiplex PCR was the method, and the copy in TCRdb shows in-frame clones only, minus some. Of 30,000 to 45,000 clones detected, about 80% appear once; the ten largest clones hold approximately 1.8%. Trimming removed 5 bases from V and 3 bases from J, with 10 bases in between. CDR3 length equals 13 residues. The germline gives CDR1 SGHTA, CDR2 FQGNSA. To note about this clone: Its antigen remains unidentified.

This clonotype was sampled from a girl aged 2 to 10 with cystic fibrosis. This sequence joins TRBV7-2 and TRBJ1-2, with D hard to call. The sequencing input was blood. The CDR3 DNA reads TGTGCCAGCAGCCCGCAAGGGTACTATGGCTACACCTTC. It yields the protein CASSPQGYYGYTF.